This entry features one T cell receptor beta chain sequence. Deletions cut 5 bases from V and 4 bases from J, with 15 bases between. This CDR3 is built from 14 residues. Per the germline V gene, CDR1 is SGHAT and CDR2 is FQNNGV. This record comes from a study of blood T cell repertoires in COVID-19. Study-level background: Acute and convalescent COVID-19 specimens originated in the United States, Italy and Spain. In each case, the material was cDNA or gDNA derived from T cells, B-cell-depleted T cells, or PBMCs.

Profiled with immunoSEQ multiplex PCR; TCRdb holds only in-frame clones, not every one. The data hold about 180,000 clones, with about 81% observed a single time. The TCR was taken from an elderly woman with COVID-19, enrolled during active disease. The sequenced sample consisted of peripheral blood. V usage is TRBV11-2 and J usage is TRBJ2-7; D is possibly TRBD2 (5 bases). The CDR3 coding sequence is TGTGCCAGCAGCCTACTGAGGGTGGGGTACGAGCAGTACTTC. Translation: CASSLLRVGYEQYF.